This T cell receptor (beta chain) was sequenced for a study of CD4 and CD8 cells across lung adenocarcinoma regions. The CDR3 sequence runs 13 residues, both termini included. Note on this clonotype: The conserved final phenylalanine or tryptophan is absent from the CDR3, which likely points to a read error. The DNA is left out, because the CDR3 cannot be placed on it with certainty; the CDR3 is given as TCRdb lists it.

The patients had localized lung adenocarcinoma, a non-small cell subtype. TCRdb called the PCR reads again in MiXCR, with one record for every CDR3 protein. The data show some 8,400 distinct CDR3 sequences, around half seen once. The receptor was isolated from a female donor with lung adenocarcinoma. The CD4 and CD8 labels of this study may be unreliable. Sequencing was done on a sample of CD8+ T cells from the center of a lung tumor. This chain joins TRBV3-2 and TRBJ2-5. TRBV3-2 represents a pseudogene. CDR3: CAQPRYLFLKQQM.